This TCR beta chain was recorded in a study of shared clonotypes between healthy human individuals. Clones were sequenced by immunoSEQ multiplex PCR, and TCRdb holds only the in-frame ones, with some missing. Of a few million clones listed, around nine tenths are singletons. The germline gives CDR1 SGHRS, CDR2 YFSETQ. With V trimmed by 0 bases and J by 6 bases, 7 bases remained unmatched. The CDR3 is 15 amino acids. Sequencing was done on a sample of naive CD4+ T cells sorted from blood. Subset of the sample: CD45RA+ positively selected. The V gene is TRBV5-1, the J gene TRBJ2-7; 9 nucleotides match TRBD2. The TCR comes from a man aged 18 to 29 in good health. The CDR3 nucleotides are TGCGCCAGCAGCTTGGGTTTCGCGGGAGGGCTCGAGCAGTACTTC. It translates to CASSLGFAGGLEQYF.